Given below is one T cell receptor beta chain in context. Antigen: not known. This CDR3 has 15 amino acids. V was shortened by 1 base and J by 0 bases, with 13 bases between the two germline ends. The germline V gene has CDR1 DFQATT and CDR2 SNEGSKA (reference sequence). This entry belongs to a study of regulatory T cells in long-lasting Graves disease. TCR beta libraries were built with iRepertoire HTBI primers and Arm-PCR of CDR3 regions. MiXCR was run by TCRdb on the multiplex PCR reads, yielding one entry per CDR3 protein. Here the sample spans over 350,000 distinct CDR3 sequences, around 21% being singletons. This sample's time point: persistent/refractory GD, antithyroid drugs over 5 years with positive TRAb. TCR sequences were obtained from RNA taken from PBMCs. Per American Thyroid Association guidelines, Graves' disease was diagnosed. Whole-study findings and limits: Possibly, accuracy suffered from the small sample size. TCR diversity was lower in persistent Graves' patients than in newly diagnosed ones. Under persistent disease, TRBV28, TRBJ1-2 and TRBJ2-5 were used preferentially.

The clonotype was recovered from a female donor with Graves disease. The sample was peripheral blood mononuclear cells (PBMCs), taken when the disease was refractory, from a patient treated with antithyroid drugs. J is TRBJ2-7 and V is TRBV20-1, with D perhaps matching TRBD2 (6 bases). The CDR3 sequence: CSARVPSESSYEQYF. The CDR3 nucleotides read TGCAGTGCTAGAGTCCCTAGCGAAAGCTCCTACGAGCAGTACTTC.